This is a list of T cell receptor beta chains from one sample in a study of shared clonotypes between healthy human individuals. The data were produced by immunoSEQ multiplex PCR, yet TCRdb's version contains in-frame clones alone and is incomplete. This sample carries about 600,000 clones, 97% of them seen once, and the ten largest clones take about 0.06%. Sequenced material: naive CD4+ T cells sorted from blood. Source of these receptors: a woman aged 25 to 45 in good health. CDR3s leave out the opening cysteine and the closing phenylalanine or tryptophan. The order of the fields is J gene, V gene, CDR3 protein.

j_call: TRBJ2-5
v_call: TRBV28
cdr3_aa: ASSLGREETQY

j_call: TRBJ2-5
v_call: TRBV9
cdr3_aa: ASSVYGDETQY

j_call: TRBJ2-5
v_call: TRBV27
cdr3_aa: ASSLSRQYQETQY

j_call: TRBJ2-3
v_call: TRBV7-9
cdr3_aa: ASSPRTSYDTQY

j_call: TRBJ2-7
v_call: TRBV5-4
cdr3_aa: ASSSRQGARVQY

j_call: TRBJ1-1
v_call: TRBV4-1
cdr3_aa: ASSQTGTLNTEAF

j_call: TRBJ2-2
v_call: TRBV7-2
cdr3_aa: ASSFEAGNTGELF

j_call: TRBJ2-2
v_call: TRBV19
cdr3_aa: ASSLGVSVDTGELF

j_call: TRBJ2-2
v_call: TRBV2
cdr3_aa: ASRWDRGNTGELF

j_call: TRBJ1-1
v_call: TRBV19
cdr3_aa: ASSIQGSTEAF

j_call: TRBJ2-7
v_call: TRBV28
cdr3_aa: ASSFGTALWKQY

j_call: TRBJ2-6
v_call: TRBV27
cdr3_aa: ASTLDRDGANVLT

j_call: TRBJ2-3
v_call: TRBV10-3
cdr3_aa: AISEHVSDTQY

j_call: TRBJ2-2
v_call: TRBV2
cdr3_aa: ASSVGSVTGELF

j_call: TRBJ2-1
v_call: TRBV7-9
cdr3_aa: ASSRLANSYNEQF

j_call: TRBJ1-2
v_call: TRBV19
cdr3_aa: ASSIGLTGHYGYT

j_call: TRBJ2-7
v_call: TRBV27
cdr3_aa: ASSLDSYSEQY

j_call: TRBJ1-2
v_call: TRBV5-5
cdr3_aa: ASSLALGSNYGYT

j_call: TRBJ2-3
v_call: TRBV25-1
cdr3_aa: ASSEWADTQY

j_call: TRBJ2-1
v_call: TRBV11-2
cdr3_aa: ASRDSGRGYNEQF

j_call: TRBJ1-2
v_call: TRBV29-1
cdr3_aa: RVSDRGEVGYT

j_call: TRBJ2-1
v_call: TRBV11-2
cdr3_aa: ASRHRYNEQF

j_call: TRBJ2-5
v_call: TRBV4-1
cdr3_aa: ASSQDPGEETQY

j_call: TRBJ1-1
v_call: TRBV6-1
cdr3_aa: ASSGHRGLNTEAF

j_call: TRBJ2-7
v_call: TRBV13
cdr3_aa: ASSLAGIYEQY

j_call: TRBJ2-5
v_call: TRBV10-3
cdr3_aa: AISENGHQETQY

j_call: TRBJ2-7
v_call: TRBV7-9
cdr3_aa: ASSSMTSGTHEQY

j_call: TRBJ1-2
v_call: TRBV28
cdr3_aa: ASSLQGYGYT

j_call: TRBJ2-6
v_call: TRBV6-1
cdr3_aa: ASSAPGEANVLT